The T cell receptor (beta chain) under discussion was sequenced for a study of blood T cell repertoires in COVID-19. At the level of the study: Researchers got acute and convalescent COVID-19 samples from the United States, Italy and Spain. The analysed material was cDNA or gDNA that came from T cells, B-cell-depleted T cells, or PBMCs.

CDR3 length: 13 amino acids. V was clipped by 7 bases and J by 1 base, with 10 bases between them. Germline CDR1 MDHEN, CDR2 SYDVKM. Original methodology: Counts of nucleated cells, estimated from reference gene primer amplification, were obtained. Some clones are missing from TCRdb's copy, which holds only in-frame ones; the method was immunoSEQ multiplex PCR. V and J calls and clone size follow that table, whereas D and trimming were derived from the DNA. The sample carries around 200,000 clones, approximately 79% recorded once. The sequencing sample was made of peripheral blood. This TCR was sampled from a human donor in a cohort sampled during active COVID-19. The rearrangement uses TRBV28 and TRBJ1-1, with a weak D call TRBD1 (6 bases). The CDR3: CASTKQGNTEAFF. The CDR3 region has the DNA TGTGCCAGCACCAAACAGGGGAACACTGAAGCTTTCTTT. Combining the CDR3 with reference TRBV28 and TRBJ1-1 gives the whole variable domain DVKVTQSSRYLVKRTGEKVFLECVQDMDHENMFWYRQDPGLGLRLIYFSYDVKMKEKGDIPEGYSVSREKKERFSLILESASTNQTSMYLCASTKQGNTEAFFGQGTRLTVV.